The rows below give T cell receptor beta chains drawn from one sample of a study of blood T cell repertoires in COVID-19. Libraries were prepared by immunoSEQ multiplex PCR; TCRdb keeps only in-frame clonotypes and omits some of them. The sample holds under 500,000 clones; roughly 89% are singletons and the top ten take around 4.5%. The source material was peripheral blood. The receptor set was obtained from a woman aged 25 to 39 with acute or convalescent COVID-19. The CDR3 runs from the conserved cysteine through the conserved F or W. The D gene is left open where the match is weak. Rows give clone size only sometimes, using once, few, many, or a class for an expanded clone.

>TRBJ1-2|NA|NA|TRBV12-3/TRBV12-4
TGTGCCAGCAGGCCAGACAGTTGGGCCCTCACCTTC
CASRPDSWALTF
>TRBJ2-7|NA|TRBD2|TRBV2
TGTGCCAGCAGTGCTGGCGGGGGGACCGAGCAGTACTTC
CASSAGGGTEQYF
>TRBJ1-6|once|NA|TRBV14
TGTGCCAGCAGCCCACGGGGGTTCGGGATGTCACCCCTCCACTTT
CASSPRGFGMSPLHF
>TRBJ2-4|NA|TRBD2|TRBV13
TGTGCCAGCAGCTCGGGACTAGAAAACATTCAGTACTTC
CASSSGLENIQYF
>TRBJ1-2|NA|NA|TRBV18
TGTGCCAGCTCACCAGACAGGCAACCATATGGCTACACCTTC
CASSPDRQPYGYTF
>TRBJ1-1|NA|TRBD1|TRBV12-5
TGTGCTAGTGGTAGGACAGGGGGCGGGGACACTGAAGCTTTCTTT
CASGRTGGGDTEAFF
>TRBJ2-3|NA|NA|TRBV7-9
TGTGCCAGCAGCTCAGGGTACGATACGCAGTATTTT
CASSSGYDTQYF
>TRBJ2-2|NA|NA|TRBV28
TGTGCCAGCAGTTTGTTAGGGGTGCCTAACACCGGGGAGCTGTTTTTT
CASSLLGVPNTGELFF
>TRBJ2-5|NA|TRBD1|TRBV5-1
TGCGCCAGCAGCAGGACAGGGTCGGAGACCCAGTACTTC
CASSRTGSETQYF
>TRBJ2-3|few|TRBD2|TRBV6-4
TGTGCCAGCAGCAAACAAGGGACTACGAGCACAGATACGCAGTATTTT
CASSKQGTTSTDTQYF
>TRBJ1-4|NA|TRBD1|TRBV5-8
TGTGCCAGCAGACCGGACAGGGGGCCCCTTTTCCCTAATGAAAAACTGTTTTTT
CASRPDRGPLFPNEKLFF
>TRBJ2-5|NA|TRBD1|TRBV3-1/TRBV3-2
TGTGCCAGCAGCCAAGAGTTAGCCACAGGGGCTGGGGAGACCCAGTACTTC
CASSQELATGAGETQYF
>TRBJ1-2|NA|NA|TRBV25-1
TGTGCCAGCAGTGATCCGTCAGGTCCGTATGGCTACACCTTC
CASSDPSGPYGYTF
>TRBJ1-5|NA|TRBD1|TRBV6-5
TGTGCCAGCTACCAGGGGGGCAATCAGCCCCAGCATTTT
CASYQGGNQPQHF
>TRBJ2-7|few|NA|TRBV5-6
TGTGCCAGCAGCTTTTGGACAGACGGGGAGCAGTACTTC
CASSFWTDGEQYF
>TRBJ1-5|NA|TRBD1|TRBV28
TGTGCCAGCAGACCCACGGGACAGGGCAATCAGCCCCAGCATTTT
CASRPTGQGNQPQHF
>TRBJ2-7|NA|TRBD1|TRBV5-1
TGCGCCAGCAGCGTGGGACAGCCCCTTTACTACGAGCAGTACTTC
CASSVGQPLYYEQYF
>TRBJ2-1|NA|TRBD1|TRBV2
TGTGCCAGCATCGGGACAGCAGTTTACAATGAGCAGTTCTTC
CASIGTAVYNEQFF
>TRBJ2-7|once|NA|TRBV6-5
TGTGCCAGCCGGTTTTCGACAGGCTACGAGCAGTACTTC
CASRFSTGYEQYF
>TRBJ2-2|NA|NA|TRBV5-1
TGCGCCAGCAGCTGGGACTCTGTGGCGAACACCGGGGAGCTGTTTTTT
CASSWDSVANTGELFF
>TRBJ2-2|NA|NA|TRBV7-3
TGTGCCAGCAGCTTATTGGGACATTCAACCGGGGAGCTGTTTTTT
CASSLLGHSTGELFF
>TRBJ1-1|NA|NA|TRBV15
TGTGCCACCAGCCGAAGCGTGAACACTGAAGCTTTCTTT
CATSRSVNTEAFF
>TRBJ2-7|NA|TRBD1|TRBV4-1
TGCGCCAGCAGCCGGGATATCCGGGACAGATCCTACGAGCAGTACTTC
CASSRDIRDRSYEQYF
>TRBJ2-1|NA|NA|TRBV9
TGTGCCAGCAGCGTGAGGGCGAATGAGCAGTTCTTC
CASSVRANEQFF
>TRBJ1-2|NA|TRBD1|TRBV3-1/TRBV3-2
TGTGCCAGCAGCCACCACGACAGGGGAGGCTACACCTTC
CASSHHDRGGYTF
>TRBJ2-3|NA|TRBD2|TRBV11-1
TGTGCCAGCAGCTCACAGCTGGGACTAATCACAGATACGCAGTATTTT
CASSSQLGLITDTQYF
>TRBJ2-2|NA|TRBD2|TRBV29-1
TGCAGCGTTGAAGCCCCTGCTAGCGGGGGGGCCCGATCCGGGGAGCTGTTTTTT
CSVEAPASGGARSGELFF
>TRBJ1-5|NA|TRBD1|TRBV9
TGTGCCAGCAGCGCGGGACAGGGAGGGGATCAGCCCCAGCATTTT
CASSAGQGGDQPQHF
>TRBJ2-1|NA|TRBD1|TRBV9
TGTGCCAGCAGCGCCACAGGGGTGGATGAGCAGTTCTTC
CASSATGVDEQFF
>TRBJ1-1|NA|NA|TRBV19
TGTGCCAGTAGTACTCCGATCGAGAAGCCTTTCTTT
CASSTPIEKPFF
>TRBJ2-1|NA|NA|TRBV11-2
TGTGCCAGCAGCTTGCGGGGGCCCATCGATGAGCAGTTCTTC
CASSLRGPIDEQFF
>TRBJ1-2|NA|NA|TRBV24-1
TGTGCCACCAGTGATTTCCAGGGTGGGTATGGCTACACCTTC
CATSDFQGGYGYTF
>TRBJ1-6|once|NA|TRBV5-1
TGCGCCAGCAGCTTGGGACAGGAAGATTCACCCCTCCACTTT
CASSLGQEDSPLHF
>TRBJ2-7|NA|TRBD2|TRBV4-2
TGTGCCAGCAGCCAAGTTAGCGGGGGGGCCGTATTCAAATACGAGCAGTACTTC
CASSQVSGGAVFKYEQYF
>TRBJ1-6|NA|TRBD1|TRBV10-2
TGCGCCAGCAGTGGGTCGGCGGGACAGGGCAATTCACCCCTCCACTTT
CASSGSAGQGNSPLHF
>TRBJ2-7|NA|TRBD1|TRBV5-1
TGCGCCAGTCCGGGACAGGGGGGCCGGGCCTACGAGCAGTACTTC
CASPGQGGRAYEQYF
>TRBJ1-2|NA|NA|TRBV7-8
TGTGCCAGCAGCCCGAGACGGGATGGCTACACCTTC
CASSPRRDGYTF
>TRBJ1-1|NA|NA|TRBV13
TGTGCCAGCAGCTTAGAAGGGAGCACTGAAGCTTTCTTT
CASSLEGSTEAFF
>TRBJ2-3|NA|TRBD2|TRBV28
TGTGCCAGCAGTTTAACTAGCGTAGGCACAGATACGCAGTATTTT
CASSLTSVGTDTQYF
>TRBJ1-2|NA|TRBD1|TRBV5-1
TGCGCCAGCAGCTTGGAGGCAGGGGGCACCTATGGCTACACCTTC
CASSLEAGGTYGYTF
>TRBJ2-2|NA|NA|TRBV6-4
TGTGCCAGCAGTGACGAGGGCACAGCGGGCACCGGGGAGCTGTTTTTT
CASSDEGTAGTGELFF
>TRBJ2-7|NA|NA|TRBV30
TGTGCCTGGGGAGGACAGCTATACTCCTACGAGCAGTACTTC
CAWGGQLYSYEQYF
>TRBJ1-1|NA|NA|TRBV2
TGTGCCAGCACCGCCAGGTCGGGATCGGACACTGAAGCTTTCTTT
CASTARSGSDTEAFF
>TRBJ2-7|NA|TRBD2|TRBV7-2
TGTGCCAGCAGCTTGGGGCGGACTAGCGGCTACGAGCAGTACTTC
CASSLGRTSGYEQYF
>TRBJ1-1|NA|NA|TRBV4-1
TGCGCCAGCAGCCCTACCCAGGGAGGGAACACTGAAGCTTTCTTT
CASSPTQGGNTEAFF
>TRBJ1-1|NA|TRBD1|TRBV5-1
TGCGCCAGCAGCACAGGGGGCGGTGGCACTGAAGCTTTCTTT
CASSTGGGGTEAFF
>TRBJ1-2|NA|NA|TRBV7-9
TGTGCCAGCAGCCCCCTGGGAGGGGAGAACTATGGCTACACCTTC
CASSPLGGENYGYTF
>TRBJ1-6|NA|NA|TRBV6-5
TGTGCCAGCGGTTGGCAGGGCTCGCAGCAGGATTCACCCCTCCACTTT
CASGWQGSQQDSPLHF
>TRBJ1-6|few|NA|TRBV5-1
TGCGCCAGCAGTGAGGGGGTTTATAATTCACCCCTCCACTTT
CASSEGVYNSPLHF
>TRBJ2-6|NA|TRBD2|TRBV5-1
TGCGCCAGCAGCTTCGGGGGGACTGGGGCCAACGTCCTGACTTTC
CASSFGGTGANVLTF
>TRBJ1-2|NA|TRBD1|TRBV5-1
TGCGCCAGCAGACCGGGACAGGCCCTTTTAAATAATGGCTACACCTTC
CASRPGQALLNNGYTF
>TRBJ2-5|NA|TRBD1|TRBV3-1/TRBV3-2
TGTGCCAGCAGCCTCTCAGGGGGCGATGAGACCCAGTACTTC
CASSLSGGDETQYF
>TRBJ1-1|NA|NA|TRBV29-1
TGCAGCGTCCTCAGCGGCGAAGCTTTCTTT
CSVLSGEAFF
>TRBJ1-1|NA|NA|TRBV29-1
TGCAGCGTTGATTCCGGGATGAACACTGAAGCTTTCTTT
CSVDSGMNTEAFF